This note documents a single T cell receptor beta chain sequence. The V and J ends lost 1 base and 0 bases respectively, with 19 bases between them. The CDR3 runs to 19 residues. Germline values: CDR1 MDHEN, CDR2 SYDVKM. TCRdb's table, derived via immunoSEQ multiplex PCR, lists solely in-frame clones and lacks some. The sample has roughly 1,500,000 clones, just under 99% seen once. These data come from a study of shared clonotypes between healthy human individuals. The sequence came from a man under 40 in good health. The chain carries TRBV28 and TRBJ1-5; D may be TRBD1 (5 bases). Sequenced material: naive CD4+ T cells sorted from blood. Subset reported: CD45RA+ positively selected. CDR3 amino acids: CASSLLMPFGGYSNQPQHF. CDR3 in DNA: TGTGCCAGCAGTTTATTGATGCCTTTTGGGGGATATAGCAATCAGCCCCAGCATTTT. The full variable domain, with the rest looked up from reference TRBV28 and TRBJ1-5, is DVKVTQSSRYLVKRTGEKVFLECVQDMDHENMFWYRQDPGLGLRLIYFSYDVKMKEKGDIPEGYSVSREKKERFSLILESASTNQTSMYLCASSLLMPFGGYSNQPQHFGDGTRLSIL.